Sequencing of this TCR beta chain was carried out in a study of cytomegalovirus exposure and HLA in healthy donors. For this clone: As yet, its antigen is unknown.

Regarding the study as a whole: Earlier analysis looked at TCR beta V segments, and most were productive about 87% or about 30% of the time.

The PCR was carried out with 60 Vbeta primers and 13 Jbeta primers. Clones were read by immunoSEQ multiplex PCR, and TCRdb kept only the in-frame ones, dropping some. The sample shows some 150,000 clones, 72% of them seen only once. The sample was PBMCs. The receptor comes from a man aged 40-49 years in good health and CMV-seronegative.

The DNA of the CDR3 is TGCGCCAGCAGCTCCTCGGACAGGGGGGACGAAAAACTGTTTTTT. As protein: CASSSSDRGDEKLFF. The J gene is TRBJ1-4, the V gene TRBV5-1; TRBD1 matches 10 bases. V shed 3 bases and J 8 bases; nucleotides not matched to a gene: 7. The CDR3 loop spans 15 amino acids. CDR1 is SGHRS and CDR2 is YFSETQ in the germline V gene.